A single sample gave rise to the 18 T cell receptor beta chains below, sequenced in a study of T cell responses to AZD1222 COVID-19 vaccine listed by TCRdb under 2021. Sample time point, as interpreted from the label and publication: baseline before first vaccination. Library construction relied on the immunoSEQ multiplex PCR assay. TCRdb's version of the immuneACCESS table is confined to in-frame rearrangements and falls short of the full clone set. An unresolved V gene accounts for under half of the shortfall where checked; the remainder is of unknown origin. The sample has about 130,000 clones on record, around 94% of them singletons. Together, the top ten hold around 6.6% of the sample. The source was peripheral blood, collected on day 0 of AZD1222 vaccination. These receptors were collected from an adult in good health.

The chain combines TRBV5-6 with TRBJ2-1; D is possibly TRBD2 (5 bases). CDR3 length: 16 residues. Germline V gene data show CDR1 as SGHDT and CDR2 as YYEEEE. Trimming shortened V by 3 bases and J by 5 bases, and 18 bases separated the two germline ends. The CDR3 loop is CASSYKRWRPNNEQFF. The CDR3, as DNA: TGTGCCAGCAGCTATAAGCGGTGGAGACCCAACAATGAGCAGTTCTTC.

The J gene is TRBJ1-5, the V gene TRBV6-5, with TRBD1 matching over 8 bases. The germline V gene encodes CDR1 MNHEY and CDR2 SVGAGI. CDR3 size: 15 residues. The junction had 5 bases not matched to a gene; V was cut back by 3 bases and J by 4 bases. The CDR3 region has the DNA TGTGCCAGCAGTTATAGTCGGACAGGGAATCAGCCCCAGCATTTT. This encodes CASSYSRTGNQPQHF.

This chain uses TRBV27 with TRBJ2-2; 9 bases line up with TRBD1. The ends lost 5 bases at V and 7 bases at J; junction bases unmatched: 8. Germline V gene lookup returns CDR1 MNHEY and CDR2 SMNVEV (reference sequence). The CDR3 is 15 amino acids. The CDR3 region has the DNA TGTGCCAGCAGTCCCGGACAGGGGAGGGGCGGGGAGCTGTTTTTT. This translates into CASSPGQGRGGELFF.

The chain is built from TRBV30 and TRBJ1-2; tentative D call: TRBD1 (6 bases). V was trimmed by 4 bases and J by 4 bases, leaving 19 bases between them. This CDR3 spans 15 amino acids. CDR1 is GTSNPN, CDR2 SVGIG, per germline (reference sequence). The CDR3 DNA is TGTGCCTGGAATGTAAGGGGGAGATTATCCTATGGCTACACCTTC. As protein: CAWNVRGRLSYGYTF. Filled out from reference TRBV30 and TRBJ1-2, the complete variable domain reads SQTIHQWPATLVQPVGSPLSLECTVEGTSNPNLYWYRQAAGRGLQLLFYSVGIGQISSEVPQNLSASRPQDRQFILSSKKLLLSDSGFYLCAWNVRGRLSYGYTFGSGTRLTVV.

The V and J genes are TRBV18 and TRBJ1-4, with 11 bases identical to TRBD1. With V trimmed by 0 bases and J by 4 bases, 4 bases remained unmatched. The CDR3 runs 17 residues. Looked up from germline, CDR1 is KGHSH and CDR2 is LQKENI. The CDR3 loop is CASSPPMGQGDNEKLFF. CDR3 bases: TGTGCCAGCTCACCACCTATGGGACAGGGGGATAATGAAAAACTGTTTTTT.

This chain links TRBV29-1 with TRBJ2-5, with TRBD2 matching over 7 bases. This CDR3 comprises 13 residues. V gave up 7 bases and J gave up 5 bases; unmatched junction bases: 10. CDR1 is SQVTM, CDR2 ANQGSEA, per germline. CDR3 region: CSGGGGSEETQYF. The CDR3 bases are TGCAGCGGCGGCGGCGGGAGTGAGGAGACCCAGTACTTC.

The genes are TRBV9 and TRBJ1-1; TRBD1 might be the D (5 bases). Germline V gene data show CDR1 as SGDLS and CDR2 as YYNGEE. The CDR3 is 14 amino acids. V lost 4 bases and J lost 4, with 14 bases in between. CDR3 bases: TGTGCCAGCAGCCCCCTGGGGGGTTCCACTGAAGCTTTCTTT. Encoded protein: CASSPLGGSTEAFF.

The chain recombines TRBV7-2 with TRBJ1-3, with D possibly TRBD1 on 6 matching bases. CDR1 and CDR2 from the germline V gene are SGHTA and FQGNSA. Between the trimmed V and J ends, which lost 4 bases and 6 bases, there was a span of 16 bases. This CDR3 region has 15 residues. CDR3 nucleotides: TGTGCCAGCAGCTCTACCGCCCCAGGGGTAAACACCATATATTTT. This translates into CASSSTAPGVNTIYF. Variable domain in full (rest from reference TRBV7-2 and TRBJ1-3): GAGVSQSPSNKVTEKGKDVELRCDPISGHTALYWYRQSLGQGLEFLIYFQGNSAPDKSGLPSDRFSAERTGGSVSTLTIQRTQQEDSAVYLCASSSTAPGVNTIYFGEGSWLTVV.

The chain uses TRBV19 and TRBJ2-2; D gene unclear. The CDR3 is made up of 13 amino acids. The ends were cut back, 5 bases at V and 6 bases at J, with 10 bases in the middle. Per germline, CDR1 LNHDA and CDR2 SQIVND (reference sequence). The CDR3 DNA is TGTGCCAGTAGTCTTTGGAGTGCCGGGGAGCTGTTTTTT. Residues: CASSLWSAGELFF. The full variable domain, in which reference TRBV19 and TRBJ2-2 provide the parts outside the CDR3, is DGGITQSPKYLFRKEGQNVTLSCEQNLNHDAMYWYRQDPGQGLRLIYYSQIVNDFQKGDIAEGYSVSREKKESFPLTVTSAQKNPTAFYLCASSLWSAGELFFGEGSRLTVL.

There are a few counts of this clone. The V gene is TRBV7-2, the J gene TRBJ2-7; 14 nucleotides line up with TRBD2. CDR3 size: 17 residues. Germline V gene data show CDR1 as SGHTA and CDR2 as FQGNSA. Unmatched junction bases numbered 10, after V lost 4 bases and J lost 5 bases. CDR3: CASSSSGTSGRTHEQYF. CDR3 coding DNA: TGTGCCAGCAGCTCCTCCGGGACTAGCGGGAGAACCCACGAGCAGTACTTC.

This clone has a single count. The V call is TRBV6-5, the J call TRBJ1-5; D is uncertain. Per the germline V gene, CDR1 is MNHEY and CDR2 is SVGAGI. The ends were cut back, 5 bases at V and 1 base at J, with 6 bases in the middle. The CDR3 totals 13 residues. The CDR3 sequence: CASSRESNQPQHF. The DNA for the CDR3 is TGTGCCAGCAGTAGGGAGAGCAATCAGCCCCAGCATTTT.

The chain has TRBV4-1 and TRBJ2-3; 12 bases are shared with TRBD2. Germline V gene data show CDR1 as MGHRA and CDR2 as YSYEKL. CDR3 length: 18 residues. V was clipped by 2 bases and J by 4 bases; unmatched bases: 10. As DNA, the CDR3 is TGCGCCAGCAGCCAACCTGGGGCTAGCGGGAGGGCCGCAGATACGCAGTATTTT. This codes for CASSQPGASGRAADTQYF.

The chain uses TRBV6-5 and TRBJ1-1; 8 bases map to TRBD1. V lost 6 bases to trimming and J lost 7 bases; unmatched junction nucleotides: 7. The CDR3 contains 13 residues. Germline V gene lookup returns CDR1 MNHEY and CDR2 SVGAGI. The CDR3 DNA sequence: TGTGCCAGCAGCGACGGGACAGGCCATGAAGCTTTCTTT. It yields the protein CASSDGTGHEAFF.

The chain has TRBV12-3 or TRBV12-4 and TRBJ1-2; D is unresolved. This CDR3 has 13 residues. The V and J ends lost 5 bases and 2 bases respectively, with 9 bases between them. CDR3 region: CASSVPLNYGYTF. The CDR3 DNA sequence: TGTGCCAGCAGTGTGCCGTTGAACTATGGCTACACCTTC.

The gene calls are TRBV6-2 or TRBV6-3 and TRBJ2-7, with D possibly matching TRBD2 (5 bases). Germline V gene sequence: CDR1 MNHEY, CDR2 SVGEGT. The germline V and J ends were trimmed by 2 bases and 7 bases, with 18 bases remaining between them. The CDR3 runs to 15 residues. CDR3 loop: CASSYPAAGLTEQYF. Here the CDR3 DNA reads TGTGCCAGCAGTTACCCAGCGGCAGGACTGACGGAGCAGTACTTC.

The chain employs TRBV19 and TRBJ1-1; no definite D call. Trimming left V 2 bases short and J 4 bases short, with 8 bases between. CDR1 is LNHDA, CDR2 SQIVND, per germline (reference sequence). CDR3 length: 13 amino acids. The CDR3 region is CASSISPSTEAFF. The CDR3 DNA reads as TGTGCCAGTAGTATATCACCCAGCACTGAAGCTTTCTTT.

The chain links TRBV5-1 to TRBJ2-1; TRBD2 aligns across 7 bases. The V gene end was trimmed by 2 bases and the J gene end by 8 bases; junction bases not matched to a gene: 7. The CDR3 is 14 residues long. Germline assignment: CDR1 SGHRS and CDR2 YFSETQ. The CDR3 here is CASSFGTGGYEQFF. The CDR3 coding sequence is TGCGCCAGCAGCTTTGGGACGGGAGGCTATGAGCAGTTCTTC.

The rearrangement links TRBV9 to TRBJ2-7; TRBD1 or TRBD2 may be the D gene (5 bases each). The germline V gene has CDR1 SGDLS and CDR2 YYNGEE. Trimming took off 4 bases at V and 7 bases at J, with 12 bases between the two ends. This CDR3 has 12 amino acids. CDR3 coding DNA: TGTGCCAGCAGCCAAGGGACGGGGGAGCAGTACTTC. Amino acid sequence: CASSQGTGEQYF.